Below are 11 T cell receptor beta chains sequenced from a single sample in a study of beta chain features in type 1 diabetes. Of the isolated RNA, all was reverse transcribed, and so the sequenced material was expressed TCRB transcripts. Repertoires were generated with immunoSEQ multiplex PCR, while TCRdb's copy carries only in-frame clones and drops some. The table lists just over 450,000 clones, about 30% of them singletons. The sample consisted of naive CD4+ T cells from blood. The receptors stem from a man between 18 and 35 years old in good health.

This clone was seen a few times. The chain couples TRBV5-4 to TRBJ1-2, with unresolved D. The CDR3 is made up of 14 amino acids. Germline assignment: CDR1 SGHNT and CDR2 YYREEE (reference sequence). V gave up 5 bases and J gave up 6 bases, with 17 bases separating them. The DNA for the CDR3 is TGTGCCAGCAGTAGGCTAGGGAGTGGAAATGGCTACACCTTC. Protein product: CASSRLGSGNGYTF.

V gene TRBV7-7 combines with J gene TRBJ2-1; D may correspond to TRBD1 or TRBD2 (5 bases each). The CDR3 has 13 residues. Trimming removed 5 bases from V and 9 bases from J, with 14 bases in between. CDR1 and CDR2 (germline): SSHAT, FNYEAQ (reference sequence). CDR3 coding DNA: TGTGCCAGCAGCCCCTGGCAAGGGACTGAGCAGTTCTTC. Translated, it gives CASSPWQGTEQFF.

The CDR3 DNA sequence: TGTGCCTGGCACCGGGACCCAAAGTCCTATGGCTACACCTTC. Its protein is CAWHRDPKSYGYTF. The chain joins TRBV30 to TRBJ1-2; D is perhaps TRBD1 (5 bases). There are 14 residues in the CDR3. Germline V lookup: CDR1 GTSNPN, CDR2 SVGIG (reference sequence). The V and J ends lost 5 bases and 4 bases respectively, with 17 bases between them.

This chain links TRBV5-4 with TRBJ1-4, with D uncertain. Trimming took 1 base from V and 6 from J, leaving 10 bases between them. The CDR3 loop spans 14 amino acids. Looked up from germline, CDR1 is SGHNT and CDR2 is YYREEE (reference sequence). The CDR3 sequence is CASSLRQADEKLFF. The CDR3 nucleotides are TGTGCCAGCAGCTTGCGGCAGGCAGATGAAAAACTGTTTTTT.

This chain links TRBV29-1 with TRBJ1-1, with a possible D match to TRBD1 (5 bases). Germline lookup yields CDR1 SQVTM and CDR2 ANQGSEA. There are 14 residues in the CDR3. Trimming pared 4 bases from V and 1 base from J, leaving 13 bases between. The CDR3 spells CSVVIGGANTEAFF. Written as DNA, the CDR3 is TGCAGCGTTGTTATCGGGGGAGCGAACACTGAAGCTTTCTTT.

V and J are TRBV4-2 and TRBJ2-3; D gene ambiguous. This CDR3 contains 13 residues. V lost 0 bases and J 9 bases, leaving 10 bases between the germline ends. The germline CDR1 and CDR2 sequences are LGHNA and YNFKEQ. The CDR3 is CASSQDSLVTQYF. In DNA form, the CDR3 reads TGTGCCAGCAGCCAAGATTCACTGGTCACGCAGTATTTT.

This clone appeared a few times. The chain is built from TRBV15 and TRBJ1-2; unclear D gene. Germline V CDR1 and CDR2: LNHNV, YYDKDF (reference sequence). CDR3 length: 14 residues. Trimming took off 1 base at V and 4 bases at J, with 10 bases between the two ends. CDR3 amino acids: CATSRVRRAYGYTF. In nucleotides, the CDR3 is TGTGCCACCAGCAGAGTTAGGAGGGCCTATGGCTACACCTTC.

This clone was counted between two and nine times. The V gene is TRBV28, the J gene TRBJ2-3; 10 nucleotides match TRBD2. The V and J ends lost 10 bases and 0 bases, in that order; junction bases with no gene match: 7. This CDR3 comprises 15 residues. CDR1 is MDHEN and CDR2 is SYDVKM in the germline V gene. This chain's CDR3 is CATRAGGASTDTQYF. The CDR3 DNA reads TGTGCCACCCGAGCGGGAGGGGCCAGCACAGATACGCAGTATTTT.

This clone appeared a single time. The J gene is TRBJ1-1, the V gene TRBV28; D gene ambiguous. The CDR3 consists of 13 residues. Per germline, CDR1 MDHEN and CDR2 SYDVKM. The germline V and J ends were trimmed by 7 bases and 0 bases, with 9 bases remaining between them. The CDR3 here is CASTLRVNTEAFF. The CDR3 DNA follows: TGTGCCAGCACCCTACGGGTGAACACTGAAGCTTTCTTT.

CDR3 nucleotide sequence: TGTGCCAGCAGCTTAGAGTCAGGACAAGAGACCCAGTACTTC. Translation: CASSLESGQETQYF. The chain employs TRBV7-9 and TRBJ2-5; D remains unclear. CDR3 length: 14 residues. Germline V lookup: CDR1 SEHNR, CDR2 FQNEAQ (reference sequence). Trimming left V 1 base short and J 2 bases short, with 8 bases between.

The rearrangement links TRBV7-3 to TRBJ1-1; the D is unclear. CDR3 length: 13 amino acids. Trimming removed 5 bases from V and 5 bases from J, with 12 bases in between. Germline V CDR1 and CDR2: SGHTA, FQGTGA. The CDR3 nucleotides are TGTGCCAGCAGCCCCGCCGGCCGTACTGAAGCTTTCTTT. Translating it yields CASSPAGRTEAFF. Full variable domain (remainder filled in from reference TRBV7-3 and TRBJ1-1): GAGVSQTPSNKVTEKGKYVELRCDPISGHTALYWYRQSLGQGPEFLIYFQGTGAADDSGLPNDRFFAVRPEGSVSTLKIQRTERGDSAVYLCASSPAGRTEAFFGQGTRLTVV.